The T cell receptor (beta chain) under discussion was sequenced for a study of blood T cell repertoires in COVID-19. TCRdb keeps only in-frame clones here, not all; method: immunoSEQ multiplex PCR. This sample yields hundreds of thousands of clones, of which about 86% are seen a single time; around 6% belongs to the top ten. The CDR3 has 18 amino acids. Germline CDR1 KGHDR, CDR2 SFDVKD. The trim removed 1 base at V and 4 bases at J, leaving 9 bases unmatched. Material for sequencing was peripheral blood. The chain links TRBV24-1 to TRBJ2-1, with 10 bases identical to TRBD1. The sequence came from an older man with acute or convalescent COVID-19. The CDR3 bases are TGTGCCACCAGTGATTTTACCCCGGACAGGGGGAGTTACAATGAGCAGTTCTTC. Translation gives CATSDFTPDRGSYNEQFF.